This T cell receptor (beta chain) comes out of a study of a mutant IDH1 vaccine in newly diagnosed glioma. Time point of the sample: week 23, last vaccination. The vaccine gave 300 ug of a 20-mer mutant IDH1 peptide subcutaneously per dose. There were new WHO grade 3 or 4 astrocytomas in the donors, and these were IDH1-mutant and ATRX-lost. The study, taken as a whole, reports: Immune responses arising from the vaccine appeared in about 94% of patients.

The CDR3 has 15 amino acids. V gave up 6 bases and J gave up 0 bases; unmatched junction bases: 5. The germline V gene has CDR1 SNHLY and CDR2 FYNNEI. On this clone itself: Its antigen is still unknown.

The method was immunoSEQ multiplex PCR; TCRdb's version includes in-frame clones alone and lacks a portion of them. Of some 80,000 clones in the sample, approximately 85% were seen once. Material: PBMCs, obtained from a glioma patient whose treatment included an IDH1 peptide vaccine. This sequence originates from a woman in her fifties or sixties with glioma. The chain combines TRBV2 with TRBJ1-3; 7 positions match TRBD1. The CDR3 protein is CASRRQGGSGNTIYF. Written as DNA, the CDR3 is TGTGCCAGCAGGAGGCAGGGGGGCTCTGGAAACACCATATATTTT.